This T cell receptor beta chain was observed in a study of T-cell memory formation after mild COVID-19 (dated by TCRdb to the early 2020s). With regard to the full study: TCR sequence clusters from the two donors were largely donor specific. In a couple of donors, T-cell clones that expanded and contracted after mild COVID-19 were tracked by sequencing TCRalpha and TCRbeta repertoires over time. Two young, previously healthy adult volunteers made up the cohort, one male and one female. The study at large found these results: Contracting CD4+ clones appeared mostly in the CM and EM memory subsets, whereas CD8+ clones were enriched in EMRA. SARS-CoV-2 specificity was not confirmed for the second-wave clones peaking on day 37. Balanced CD4/CD8 phenotypes were observed for clones contracting from day 15 to 85, whereas a bias towards CD4+ was observed for a second wave of clones expanding from day 15 to 37. Some responding clones were found in pre-infection memory, which suggests that pre-existing cross-reactive memory T cells took part in the SARS-CoV-2 response. Only a couple of mild cases were covered by the study, and larger cohorts that include severe cases with pre-infection samples were considered necessary.

The sequencer listed for this sample is Illumina NovaSeq 6000. cDNA libraries for TCRalpha and TCRbeta were prepared by 5'RACE using constant-segment primers, with sample barcodes and unique molecular identifiers added. Trizol reagent was used to extract RNA from every sample. Amplification of the libraries took two PCR steps, and the second step added a second sample barcode plus Illumina TruSeq adapters. Sequencing of the libraries was done on an Illumina NovaSeq, producing 2 x 150 bp paired-end reads. The study's own analysis went as follows. The reads were demultiplexed and collapsed into UMI-guided consensus sequences using migec v1.2.7. With mixcr v2.1.11, UMI consensuses were aligned to TRA and TRB V and J templates and assembled into clonotypes. A clonotype was counted as expanded or contracted only if both edgeR and NoisET called the change significant, with noise models trained on biological replicates. edgeR calls used a false discovery rate-adjusted p below 0.01 and a log2 fold-change threshold of 1. As an exploratory analysis of dynamics, max-normalized trajectories of the 1000 most abundant clonotypes were examined with PCA combined with hierarchical clustering. The CD4 or CD8 phenotype of responding clones was assigned using the separately sequenced CD4+ and CD8+ repertoires. The public reads were reprocessed in TCRdb via fastp at Q25 and MiXCR, keeping in-frame beta chains. Here each entry gathers all rows of one CDR3 protein and keeps the most common genes and DNA. Here the V and J calls rest on TCRdb's processing, not on the authors' analysis. This sample holds around 300,000 distinct CDR3 sequences; about 13% were observed only once. The ten largest clones capture about a fifth of the sample.

Concerning this clonotype itself: The specificity of this receptor is unknown. Base qualities were left out, and no much larger clone turns up one base away.

Ficoll-Paque density gradient centrifugation was used to isolate PBMCs. Sequencing used PBMCs or a T cell subset sorted from them (not recorded which). This TCR came from a man aged 18-30 years who had mild COVID-19 (a few samples of this study predate the infection). The sample titles of this study are shuffled in the database, so cell type and time point are left out; the donor was told from shared clones.

In nucleotides, the sequence is TGTGCCAGCAGTTACGACGGTCCCCTAGATGAGCAGTTCTTC. The resulting protein is CASSYDGPLDEQFF. This chain joins TRBV6-2 or TRBV6-3 to TRBJ2-1; no D gene call is confident. The CDR3 goes from the cysteine to the phenylalanine over 14 residues. This entry keeps only the CDR3 DNA: 42 bases, framed from base 1. V drops 2 bases and J drops 8 bases, leaving 13 bases in between. Per the germline V gene, MNHEY is the CDR1 and SVGEGT is the CDR2.